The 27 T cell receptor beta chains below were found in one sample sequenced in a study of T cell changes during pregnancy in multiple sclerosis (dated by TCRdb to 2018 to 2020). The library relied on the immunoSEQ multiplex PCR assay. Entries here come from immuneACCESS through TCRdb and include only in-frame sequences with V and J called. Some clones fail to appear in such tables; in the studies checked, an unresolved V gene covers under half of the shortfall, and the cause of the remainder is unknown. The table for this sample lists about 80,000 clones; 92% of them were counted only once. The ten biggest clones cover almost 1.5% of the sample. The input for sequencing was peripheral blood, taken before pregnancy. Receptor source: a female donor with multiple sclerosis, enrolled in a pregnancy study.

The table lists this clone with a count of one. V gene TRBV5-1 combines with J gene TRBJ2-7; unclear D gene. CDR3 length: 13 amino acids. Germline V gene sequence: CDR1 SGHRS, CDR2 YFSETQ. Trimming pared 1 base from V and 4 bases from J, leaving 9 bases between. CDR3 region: CASSLSIGYEQYF. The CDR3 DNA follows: TGCGCCAGCAGCTTGTCAATCGGGTACGAGCAGTACTTC.

As DNA, the CDR3 is TGTGCCAGCAGCGCGGGAGTTGAGCAGTTCTTC. The encoded protein is CASSAGVEQFF. This chain joins TRBV11-1 and TRBJ2-1; 7 nucleotides agree with TRBD2. The V gene's germline CDR1 is SGHAT and CDR2 FQDESV (reference sequence). The ends lost 5 bases at V and 9 bases at J; junction bases unmatched: 1. The CDR3 spans 11 residues.

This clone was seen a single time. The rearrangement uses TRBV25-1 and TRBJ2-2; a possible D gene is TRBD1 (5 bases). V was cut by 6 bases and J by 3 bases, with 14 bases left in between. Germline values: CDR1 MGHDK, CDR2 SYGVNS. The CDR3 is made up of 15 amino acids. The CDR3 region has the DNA TGTGCCAGCAGCTCTGACAGAAGGGACACCGGGGAGCTGTTTTTT. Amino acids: CASSSDRRDTGELFF.

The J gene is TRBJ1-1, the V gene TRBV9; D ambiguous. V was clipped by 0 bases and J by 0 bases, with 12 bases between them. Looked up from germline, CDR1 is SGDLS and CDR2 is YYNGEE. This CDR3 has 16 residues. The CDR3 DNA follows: TGTGCCAGCAGCGTAGATCCCTCCCGGGTGAACACTGAAGCTTTCTTT. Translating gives CASSVDPSRVNTEAFF.

The CDR3 DNA follows: TGTGCCAGCTCAACCTCGGACAGGGCAGACTATGGCTACACCTTC. Protein product: CASSTSDRADYGYTF. V is TRBV18 and J is TRBJ1-2; 8 bases map to TRBD1. V lost 5 bases and J lost 3; bases outside the gene matches: 8. This CDR3 contains 15 residues. The germline V gene has CDR1 KGHSH and CDR2 LQKENI.

In nucleotides, the CDR3 is TGTGCCAGCAGCCACCTTGGACAGGGCTCGTTGGATACGCAGTATTTT. This codes for CASSHLGQGSLDTQYF. The chain is built from TRBV7-6 and TRBJ2-3; 8 bases map to TRBD1. This CDR3 region has 16 residues. CDR1 and CDR2 (germline): SGHVS, FNYEAQ. The junction had 13 bases not matched to a gene; V was cut back by 5 bases and J by 6 bases.

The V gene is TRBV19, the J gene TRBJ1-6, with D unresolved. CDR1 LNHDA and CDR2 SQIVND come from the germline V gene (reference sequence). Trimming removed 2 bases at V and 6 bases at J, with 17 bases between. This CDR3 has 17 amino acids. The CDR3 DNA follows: TGTGCCAGTAGTATAATGAGAGGATGGTCGCCTAATTCACCCCTCCACTTT. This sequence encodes CASSIMRGWSPNSPLHF.

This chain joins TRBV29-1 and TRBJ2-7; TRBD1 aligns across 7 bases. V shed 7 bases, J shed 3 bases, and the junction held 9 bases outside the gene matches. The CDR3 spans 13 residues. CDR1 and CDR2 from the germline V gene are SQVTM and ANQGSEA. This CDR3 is CSAAGTENYEQYF. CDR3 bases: TGCAGCGCCGCCGGGACAGAGAACTACGAGCAGTACTTC.

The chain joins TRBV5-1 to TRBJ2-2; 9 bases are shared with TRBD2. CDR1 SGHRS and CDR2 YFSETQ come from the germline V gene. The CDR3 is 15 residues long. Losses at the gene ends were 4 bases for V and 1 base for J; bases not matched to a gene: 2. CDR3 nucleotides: TGCGCCAGCAGCCGCGGGGGGGGGAACACCGGGGAGCTGTTTTTT. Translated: CASSRGGGNTGELFF.

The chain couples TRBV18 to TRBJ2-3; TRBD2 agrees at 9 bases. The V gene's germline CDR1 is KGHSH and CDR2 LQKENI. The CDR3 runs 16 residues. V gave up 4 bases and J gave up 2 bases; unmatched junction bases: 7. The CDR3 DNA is TGTGCCAGCTCACGAATTAGCGGGGGCACCACAGATACGCAGTATTTT. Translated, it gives CASSRISGGTTDTQYF.

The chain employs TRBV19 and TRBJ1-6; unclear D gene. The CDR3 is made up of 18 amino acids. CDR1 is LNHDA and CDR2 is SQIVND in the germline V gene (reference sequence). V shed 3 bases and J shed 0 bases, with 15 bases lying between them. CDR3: CASSIRQAPSSYNSPLHF. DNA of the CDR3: TGTGCCAGTAGTATTCGGCAGGCACCAAGCTCCTATAATTCACCCCTCCACTTT. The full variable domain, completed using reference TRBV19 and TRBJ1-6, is DGGITQSPKYLFRKEGQNVTLSCEQNLNHDAMYWYRQDPGQGLRLIYYSQIVNDFQKGDIAEGYSVSREKKESFPLTVTSAQKNPTAFYLCASSIRQAPSSYNSPLHFGNGTRLTVT.

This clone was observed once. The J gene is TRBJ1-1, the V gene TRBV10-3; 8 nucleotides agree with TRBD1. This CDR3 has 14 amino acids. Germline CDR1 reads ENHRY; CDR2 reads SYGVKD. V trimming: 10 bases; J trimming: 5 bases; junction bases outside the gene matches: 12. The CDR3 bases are TGTGCCACCCGGGAGCCGGACAGGGATACTGAAGCTTTCTTT. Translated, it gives CATREPDRDTEAFF.

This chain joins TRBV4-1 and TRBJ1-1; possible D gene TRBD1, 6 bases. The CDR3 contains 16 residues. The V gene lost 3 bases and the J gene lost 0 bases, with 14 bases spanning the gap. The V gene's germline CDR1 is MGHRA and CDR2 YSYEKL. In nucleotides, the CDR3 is TGCGCCAGCAGCCATCGATCAGGGGACCTGAACACTGAAGCTTTCTTT. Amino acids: CASSHRSGDLNTEAFF.

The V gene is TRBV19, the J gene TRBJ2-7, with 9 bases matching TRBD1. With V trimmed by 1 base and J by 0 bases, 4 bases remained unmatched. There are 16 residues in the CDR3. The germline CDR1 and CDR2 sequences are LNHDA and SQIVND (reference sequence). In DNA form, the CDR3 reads TGTGCCAGTAGTATAGGAGGGACAGGGTACTCCTACGAGCAGTACTTC. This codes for CASSIGGTGYSYEQYF.

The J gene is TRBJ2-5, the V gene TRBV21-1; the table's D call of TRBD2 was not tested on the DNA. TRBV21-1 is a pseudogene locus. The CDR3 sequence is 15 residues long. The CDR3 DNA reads TGTGCCAGCAGCGGACTAGCGGGGGGAAGAGAGACCCAGTACTTC. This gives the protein CASSGLAGGRETQYF.

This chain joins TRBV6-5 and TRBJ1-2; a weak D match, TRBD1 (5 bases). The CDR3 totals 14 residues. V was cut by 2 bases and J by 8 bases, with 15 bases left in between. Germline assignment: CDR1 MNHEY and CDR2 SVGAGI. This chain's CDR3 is CASSYVGDGGGYTF. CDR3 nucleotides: TGTGCCAGCAGTTACGTGGGGGATGGGGGGGGCTACACCTTC.

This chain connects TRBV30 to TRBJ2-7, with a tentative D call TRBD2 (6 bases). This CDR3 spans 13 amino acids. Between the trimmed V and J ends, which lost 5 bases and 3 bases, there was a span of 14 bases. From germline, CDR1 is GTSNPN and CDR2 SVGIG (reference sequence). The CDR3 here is CAWGRDGLYEQYF. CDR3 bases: TGTGCCTGGGGGCGGGACGGACTCTACGAGCAGTACTTC.

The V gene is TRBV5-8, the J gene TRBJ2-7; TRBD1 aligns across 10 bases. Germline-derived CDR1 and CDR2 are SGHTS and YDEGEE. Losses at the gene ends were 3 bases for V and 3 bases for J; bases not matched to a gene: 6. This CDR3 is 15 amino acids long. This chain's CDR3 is CASSSSGQGYYEQYF. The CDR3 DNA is TGTGCCAGCAGCTCCTCGGGACAGGGGTACTACGAGCAGTACTTC.

The DNA of the CDR3 is TGTGCCAGCAGCTTGAGGTTCACGGAGAGTGAGAGCTCCTACAATGAGCAGTTCTTC. Protein product: CASSLRFTESESSYNEQFF. This chain connects TRBV5-8 to TRBJ2-1; D is uncertain. The CDR3 totals 19 residues. Trimming took 1 base from V and 0 from J, leaving 20 bases between them. Germline assignment: CDR1 SGHTS and CDR2 YDEGEE.

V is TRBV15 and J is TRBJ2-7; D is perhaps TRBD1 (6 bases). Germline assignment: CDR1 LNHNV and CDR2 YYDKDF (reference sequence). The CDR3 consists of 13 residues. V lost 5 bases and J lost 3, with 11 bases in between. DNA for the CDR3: TGTGCCACCAGCCCCCCGGACAGCTACGAGCAGTACTTC. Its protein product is CATSPPDSYEQYF.

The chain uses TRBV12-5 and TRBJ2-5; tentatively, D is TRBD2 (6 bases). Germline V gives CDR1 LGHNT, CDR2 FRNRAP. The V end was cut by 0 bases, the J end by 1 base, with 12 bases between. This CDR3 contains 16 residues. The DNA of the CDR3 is TGTGCTAGTGGTTTGGTACGGATGGGGGGCCAAGAGACCCAGTACTTC. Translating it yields CASGLVRMGGQETQYF.

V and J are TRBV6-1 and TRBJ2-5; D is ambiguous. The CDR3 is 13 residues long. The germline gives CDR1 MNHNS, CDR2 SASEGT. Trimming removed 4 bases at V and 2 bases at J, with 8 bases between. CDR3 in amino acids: CASSGNSQETQYF. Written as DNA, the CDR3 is TGTGCCAGCAGTGGTAACAGTCAAGAGACCCAGTACTTC.

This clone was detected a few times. This chain's CDR3 is CASRNQQTGYGNQPQHF. CDR3 nucleotides: TGTGCCAGTAGAAATCAGCAGACAGGGTATGGGAATCAGCCCCAGCATTTT. The V gene is TRBV19, the J gene TRBJ1-5, with TRBD1 matching over 7 bases. The germline gives CDR1 LNHDA, CDR2 SQIVND (reference sequence). The CDR3 spans 17 residues. The ends lost 6 bases at V and 4 bases at J; junction bases unmatched: 15. Full variable domain (missing parts from reference TRBV19 and TRBJ1-5): DGGITQSPKYLFRKEGQNVTLSCEQNLNHDAMYWYRQDPGQGLRLIYYSQIVNDFQKGDIAEGYSVSREKKESFPLTVTSAQKNPTAFYLCASRNQQTGYGNQPQHFGDGTRLSIL.

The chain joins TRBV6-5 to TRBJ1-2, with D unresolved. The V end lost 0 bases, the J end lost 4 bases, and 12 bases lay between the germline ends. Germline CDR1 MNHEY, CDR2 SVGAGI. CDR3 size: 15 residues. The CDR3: CASSYSSGSGYGYTF. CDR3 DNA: TGTGCCAGCAGTTACTCGAGTGGGAGTGGCTATGGCTACACCTTC.

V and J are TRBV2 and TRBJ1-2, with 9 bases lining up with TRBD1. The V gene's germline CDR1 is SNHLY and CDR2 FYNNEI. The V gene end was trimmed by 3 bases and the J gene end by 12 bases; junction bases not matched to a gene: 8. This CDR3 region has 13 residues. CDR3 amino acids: CASSDRDRVVHTF. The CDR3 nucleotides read TGTGCCAGCAGTGACCGGGACAGGGTGGTACACACCTTC.

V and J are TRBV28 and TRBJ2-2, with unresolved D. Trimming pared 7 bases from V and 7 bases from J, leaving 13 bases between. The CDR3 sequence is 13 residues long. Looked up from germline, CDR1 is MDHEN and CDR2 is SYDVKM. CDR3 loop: CASIRDRGGELFF. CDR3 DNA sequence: TGTGCCAGCATCCGCGATCGAGGCGGGGAGCTGTTTTTT. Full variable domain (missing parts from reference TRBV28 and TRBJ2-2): DVKVTQSSRYLVKRTGEKVFLECVQDMDHENMFWYRQDPGLGLRLIYFSYDVKMKEKGDIPEGYSVSREKKERFSLILESASTNQTSMYLCASIRDRGGELFFGEGSRLTVL.

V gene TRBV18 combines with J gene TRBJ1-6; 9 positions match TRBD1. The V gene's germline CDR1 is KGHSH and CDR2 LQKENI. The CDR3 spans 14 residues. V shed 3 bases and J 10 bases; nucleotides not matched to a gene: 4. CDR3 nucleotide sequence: TGTGCCAGCTCACCGGGGACAGGGCGCTCACCCCTCCACTTT. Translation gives CASSPGTGRSPLHF.